This T cell receptor (beta chain) was profiled in a study of T cells after posttransplantation cyclophosphamide. There are many counts of this clone. The antigen is undetermined. V was clipped by 0 bases and J by 2 bases; unmatched bases: 5. The germline V gene encodes CDR1 MGHRA and CDR2 YSYEKL. The length of the CDR3 is 16 residues. The study's findings and limits: Later post-transplant blood repertoires were often dominated by donor CD8+ memory clones. Recipient CMV seropositivity and CMV reactivation strongly tracked TRB clonality. Tissue-infiltrating T cells from skin or gut overlapped little with blood T cells.

The protocol was immunoSEQ multiplex PCR, while the TCRdb copy is restricted to in-frame clones and leaves out a portion. This repertoire holds over 20,000 clones, and none appear only once. Sequenced material: PBMCs. The chain joins TRBV4-1 to TRBJ2-5; 8 positions match TRBD1. This TCR was sampled from a man aged 50-60 years in good health, CMV-negative, and a related stem cell transplant donor. Here the CDR3 reads CASSQEGDRGQETQYF. CDR3 DNA sequence: TGCGCCAGCAGCCAAGAAGGAGACAGGGGACAAGAGACCCAGTACTTC.